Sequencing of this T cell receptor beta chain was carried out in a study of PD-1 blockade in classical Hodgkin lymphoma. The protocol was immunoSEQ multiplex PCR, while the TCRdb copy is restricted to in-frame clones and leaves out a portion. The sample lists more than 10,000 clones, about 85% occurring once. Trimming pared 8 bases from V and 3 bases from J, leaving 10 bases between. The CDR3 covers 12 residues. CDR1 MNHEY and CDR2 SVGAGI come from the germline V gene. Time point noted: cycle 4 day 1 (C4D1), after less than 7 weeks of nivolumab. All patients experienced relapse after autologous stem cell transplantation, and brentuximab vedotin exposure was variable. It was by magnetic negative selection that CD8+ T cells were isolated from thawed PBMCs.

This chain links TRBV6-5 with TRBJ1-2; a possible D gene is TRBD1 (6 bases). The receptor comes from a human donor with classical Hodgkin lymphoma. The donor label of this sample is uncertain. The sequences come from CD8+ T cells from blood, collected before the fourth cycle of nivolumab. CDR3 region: CASHPGDYGYTF. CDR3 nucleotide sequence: TGTGCCAGCCATCCAGGGGACTATGGCTACACCTTC.